The 13 T cell receptor beta chains below come from one sample, sequenced in a study of patients and donors after allogeneic stem cell transplantation (dated by TCRdb to 2018 to 2020). Library preparation was by RT-PCR. Sequencing used a NextSeq 550. The raw public reads went through TCRdb reprocessing: fastp at Q25, MiXCR clone calling, in-frame beta chains kept. Entries that share a CDR3 protein sequence are merged under the most common genes and DNA. For this sample the table gives 920,000 or so distinct CDR3 sequences, of which more than 15% were detected only once. Under 6.5% of the sample lies in the top ten. The sequenced material came from blood, either unsorted or a sorted T cell fraction (not recorded which). These receptors all come from a human donor who was either an allogeneic HSCT recipient or a stem cell or donor lymphocyte infusion donor (not recorded which). It is not recorded whose cells these are; they may come from a transplant donor.

In this sample, this clonotype turned up a few times. The chain has TRBV5-1 and TRBJ1-2; 9 nucleotides match TRBD1. The CDR3 contains 16 residues. V was clipped by 4 bases and J by 4 bases; unmatched bases: 11. The germline V gene encodes CDR1 SGHRS and CDR2 YFSETQ. CDR3 in amino acids: CASSPQGQGYFYGYTF. The CDR3 DNA reads as TGCGCCAGCAGCCCGCAGGGACAGGGTTATTTCTATGGCTACACCTTC.

V usage is TRBV24-1 and J usage is TRBJ2-7, with 10 bases that match TRBD2. Germline V gene lookup returns CDR1 KGHDR and CDR2 SFDVKD. V was clipped by 3 bases and J by 3 bases; unmatched bases: 4. The CDR3 length is 15 residues. The CDR3 DNA follows: TGTGCCACCAGTGATCGGACTAGCGGATACTACGAGCAGTACTTC. Protein product: CATSDRTSGYYEQYF.

The table lists this clonotype with many counts. The chain links TRBV12-3 or TRBV12-4 to TRBJ1-1, with D perhaps matching TRBD1 (5 bases). V was pared by 6 bases and J by 6 bases, with 14 bases between. The CDR3 contains 13 residues. CDR3 residues: CASSHRGVAEAFF. The CDR3, as DNA: TGTGCCAGCAGCCATCGGGGGGTGGCTGAAGCTTTCTTT.

The DNA for the CDR3 is TGTGCCAGCAGCTTACAGTGGCAGGGATATCAGCCCCAGCATTTT. This codes for CASSLQWQGYQPQHF. The J gene is TRBJ1-5, the V gene TRBV6-2 or TRBV6-3; possibly TRBD1 for D (5 bases). The CDR3 is made up of 15 amino acids. In germline, CDR1 is MNHEY, CDR2 SVGEGT. The germline V and J ends were trimmed by 6 bases and 5 bases, with 17 bases remaining between them.

This clonotype was found a few times. The chain employs TRBV12-3 or TRBV12-4 and TRBJ2-7; weak D call: TRBD1 (6 bases). Trimming removed 6 bases at V and 7 bases at J, with 16 bases between. This CDR3 region has 13 residues. For the CDR3, the DNA is TGTGCCAGCAGAAGTGGGACATTGGGGGAGCAGTACTTC. Its translation is CASRSGTLGEQYF.

The V gene is TRBV20-1, the J gene TRBJ2-1; 7 bases are a match to TRBD2. CDR3 length: 15 residues. CDR1 and CDR2 from the germline V gene are DFQATT and SNEGSKA (reference sequence). The trim removed 5 bases at V and 1 base at J, leaving 8 bases unmatched. CDR3 region: CSAPSLAVSYNEQFF. The CDR3, as DNA: TGCAGTGCTCCTTCTCTAGCGGTATCCTACAATGAGCAGTTCTTC.

This clonotype was detected a few times. This chain uses TRBV9 with TRBJ2-5; D perhaps matches TRBD2 (5 bases). The CDR3 extends over 15 amino acids. V was shortened by 0 bases and J by 1 base, with 10 bases between the two germline ends. Germline CDR1 is SGDLS and CDR2 is YYNGEE. CDR3: CASSVVQTTQETQYF. As DNA, the CDR3 is TGTGCCAGCAGCGTAGTTCAGACTACCCAAGAGACCCAGTACTTC.

The chain is built from TRBV20-1 and TRBJ2-7, with 14 bases fitting TRBD2. This CDR3 is 14 amino acids long. Germline loops: CDR1 DFQATT, CDR2 SNEGSKA (reference sequence). Losses at the gene ends were 3 bases for V and 6 bases for J; bases not matched to a gene: 4. CDR3 sequence (DNA): TGCAGTGCTAGGGGGACTAGCGGGAGACGCGAGCAGTACTTC. It encodes CSARGTSGRREQYF.

This clonotype was seen only a few times. The chain employs TRBV7-2 and TRBJ2-7; no firm D call. CDR3 length: 13 amino acids. Trimming pared 5 bases from V and 2 bases from J, leaving 10 bases between. The germline CDR1 and CDR2 sequences are SGHTA and FQGNSA. CDR3 amino acids: CASSLLPTYEQYF. The CDR3 DNA reads TGTGCCAGCAGCCTTCTCCCCACCTACGAGCAGTACTTC.

This clonotype has a handful of counts. This chain uses TRBV20-1 with TRBJ2-5, with D possibly being TRBD2 (6 bases). CDR1 DFQATT and CDR2 SNEGSKA come from the germline V gene (reference sequence). V lost 0 bases and J 5 bases, leaving 13 bases between the germline ends. CDR3 size: 14 residues. The CDR3 sequence is CSARDRGGVETQYF. Here the CDR3 DNA reads TGCAGTGCTAGAGATCGGGGAGGTGTTGAGACCCAGTACTTC.

This chain links TRBV9 with TRBJ1-3, with D possibly being TRBD1 (5 bases). V was trimmed by 0 bases and J by 2 bases, leaving 9 bases between them. Germline loops: CDR1 SGDLS, CDR2 YYNGEE. The CDR3 consists of 15 residues. CDR3 loop: CASSVEGAPGNTIYF. The CDR3 DNA reads TGTGCCAGCAGCGTAGAAGGGGCTCCTGGAAACACCATATATTTT.

The chain carries TRBV2 and TRBJ2-7, with D possibly being TRBD1 (5 bases). Trimming took 2 bases from V and 7 from J, leaving 6 bases between them. From germline, CDR1 is SNHLY and CDR2 FYNNEI. The CDR3 spans 11 residues. CDR3 in DNA: TGTGCCAGCAGTGAAAAGGGGGAGCAGTACTTC. This translates into CASSEKGEQYF.

The chain employs TRBV14 and TRBJ1-1; TRBD1 might be the D (5 bases). The CDR3 loop spans 14 amino acids. Germline CDR1 is SGHDN and CDR2 is FVKESK. V was pared by 3 bases and J by 6 bases, with 14 bases between. For the CDR3, the DNA is TGTGCCAGCAGCCATTCAAGAGGGGCCGCTGAAGCTTTCTTT. It yields the protein CASSHSRGAAEAFF.